This TCR beta chain was found in a study of CD8 T cells in ankylosing spondylitis. Study-level results: For ankylosing spondylitis blood, a TCR beta motif of about 8 highly homologous variants appeared characteristic. The study looked at matched synovial fluid samples from ankylosing spondylitis patients. Disease-linked clones were reported to be significantly enriched there.

Trimming took 5 bases from V and 6 from J; bases not matched to a gene: 9. The CDR3 is made up of 14 amino acids. This clonotype was seen at least ten times. What it binds is not known. Quantitative barcoded 5'-RACE was used to prepare TCR beta libraries. TCRdb re-called the 5' RACE reads with MiXCR, one entry per CDR3 protein. The sample contains 220,000 or so distinct CDR3 sequences, approximately 10% of which appear only once. This receptor was obtained from a male donor with ankylosing spondylitis or in good health (not recorded which). Sequenced input: blood, either unsorted or a sorted T cell fraction (not recorded which). The V and J genes are TRBV12-3 or TRBV12-4 and TRBJ2-7; 8 bases are shared with TRBD1. The CDR3 spells CASSPPDRVVEQYF. The CDR3 bases are TGTGCCAGCAGTCCCCCGGACAGGGTGGTCGAGCAGTACTTC.